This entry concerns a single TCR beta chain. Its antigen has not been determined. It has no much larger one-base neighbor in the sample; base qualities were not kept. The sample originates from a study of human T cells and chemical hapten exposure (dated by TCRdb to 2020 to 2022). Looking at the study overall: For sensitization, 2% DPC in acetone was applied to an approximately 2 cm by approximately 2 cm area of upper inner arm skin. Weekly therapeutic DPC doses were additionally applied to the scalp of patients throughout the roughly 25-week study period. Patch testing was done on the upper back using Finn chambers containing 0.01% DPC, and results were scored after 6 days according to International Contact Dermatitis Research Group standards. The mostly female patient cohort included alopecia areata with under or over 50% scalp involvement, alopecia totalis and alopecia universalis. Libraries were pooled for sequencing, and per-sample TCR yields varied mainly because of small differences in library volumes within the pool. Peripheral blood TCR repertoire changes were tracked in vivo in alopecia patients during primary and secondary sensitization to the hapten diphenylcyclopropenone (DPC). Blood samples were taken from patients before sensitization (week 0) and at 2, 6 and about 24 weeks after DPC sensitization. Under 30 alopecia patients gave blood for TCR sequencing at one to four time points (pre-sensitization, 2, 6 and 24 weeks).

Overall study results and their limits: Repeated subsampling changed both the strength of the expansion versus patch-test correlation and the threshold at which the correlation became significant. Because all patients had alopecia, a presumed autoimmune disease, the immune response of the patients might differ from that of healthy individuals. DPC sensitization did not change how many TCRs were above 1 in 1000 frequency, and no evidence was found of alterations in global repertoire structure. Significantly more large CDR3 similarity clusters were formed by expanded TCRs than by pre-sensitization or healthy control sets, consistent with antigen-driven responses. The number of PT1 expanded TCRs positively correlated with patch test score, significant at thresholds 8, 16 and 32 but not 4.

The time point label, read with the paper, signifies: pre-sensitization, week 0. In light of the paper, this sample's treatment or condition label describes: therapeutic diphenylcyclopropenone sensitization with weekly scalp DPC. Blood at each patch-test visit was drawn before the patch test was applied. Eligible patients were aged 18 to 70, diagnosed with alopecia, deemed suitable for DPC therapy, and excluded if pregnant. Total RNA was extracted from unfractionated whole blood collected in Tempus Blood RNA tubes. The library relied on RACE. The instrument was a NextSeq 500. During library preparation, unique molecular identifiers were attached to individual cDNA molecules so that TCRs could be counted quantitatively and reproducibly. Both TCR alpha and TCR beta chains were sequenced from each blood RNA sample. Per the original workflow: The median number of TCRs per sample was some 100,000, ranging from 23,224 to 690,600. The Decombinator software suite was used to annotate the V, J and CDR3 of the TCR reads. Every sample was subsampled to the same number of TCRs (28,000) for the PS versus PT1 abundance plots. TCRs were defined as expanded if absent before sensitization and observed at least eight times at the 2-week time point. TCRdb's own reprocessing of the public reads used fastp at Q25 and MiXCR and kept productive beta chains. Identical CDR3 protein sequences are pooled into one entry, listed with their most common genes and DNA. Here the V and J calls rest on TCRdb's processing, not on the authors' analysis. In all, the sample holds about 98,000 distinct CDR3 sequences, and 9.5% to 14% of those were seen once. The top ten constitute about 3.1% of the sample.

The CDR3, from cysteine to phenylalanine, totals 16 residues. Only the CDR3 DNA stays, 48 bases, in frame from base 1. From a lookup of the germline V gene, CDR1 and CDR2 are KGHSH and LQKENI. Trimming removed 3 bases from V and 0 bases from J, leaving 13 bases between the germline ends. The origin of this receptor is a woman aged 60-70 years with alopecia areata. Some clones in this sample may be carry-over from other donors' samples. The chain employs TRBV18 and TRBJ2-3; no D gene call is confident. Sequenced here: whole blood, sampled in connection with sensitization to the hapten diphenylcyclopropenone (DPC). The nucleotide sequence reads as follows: TGTGCCAGCTCACCGTCTATCTACGCTAGCACAGATACGCAGTATTTT. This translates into CASSPSIYASTDTQYF.